The rows below give T cell receptor beta chains drawn from one sample of a study of blood T cells in healthy people across ages. TCRdb ran MiXCR on the 5' RACE reads and lists one entry per CDR3 protein. The sample yields about 780,000 distinct CDR3 sequences, 35% to 50% seen once. The specimen sequenced was blood. The source of these receptors is an elderly man in good health. The CDR3 runs from the conserved cysteine through the conserved F or W. The D gene is left open where the match is weak. A row's size may be missing; if present it is once, few, many or a size class.

J gene | D gene | clone size | V gene | CDR3 DNA | CDR3 protein
TRBJ2-7 | TRBD2 | - | TRBV5-1 | TGCGCCAGCAGCCTAGGGGTAGCGGGAACCTCCTACGAGCAGTACTTC | CASSLGVAGTSYEQYF
TRBJ2-6 | - | once | TRBV7-9 | TGTGCCAGCCGCGAACGAGGGGGGGCAAGTGGTCGTGGGGCCAACGTCCTGACTTTC | CASRERGGASGRGANVLTF
TRBJ2-5 | - | - | TRBV7-9 | TGTGCCAGCAGCTTAGCCAGGGATAGAGAGACCCAGTACTTC | CASSLARDRETQYF
TRBJ2-1 | - | - | TRBV4-3 | TGCGCCAGCAGCCAAGATAAACAGATACCCTCCTACTACAATGAGCAGTTCTTC | CASSQDKQIPSYYNEQFF
TRBJ2-7 | - | - | TRBV20-1 | TGCAGTGCTAGAGATCCCCCAGGGGGGAGGTCCTACGAGCAGTACTTC | CSARDPPGGRSYEQYF
TRBJ2-5 | - | few | TRBV4-3 | TGCGCCAGCAGCCACGGCCTTCCGGGACTCCAAGAGACCCAGTACTTC | CASSHGLPGLQETQYF
TRBJ2-7 | - | - | TRBV5-5 | TGTGCCAGCAGCGTCCTGACAGGTTATAACTACGAGCAGTACTTC | CASSVLTGYNYEQYF
TRBJ2-1 | - | - | TRBV7-2 | TGTGCCAGCAGCTTAGTCGCAGAGAGAGGGCAGTTCTTC | CASSLVAERGQFF
TRBJ2-1 | - | - | TRBV7-9 | TGTGCCAGCAGCTTAAGAGGCAGGGGGGTCAATGAGCAGTTCTTC | CASSLRGRGVNEQFF
TRBJ2-3 | TRBD2 | - | TRBV4-2 | TGTGCCAGCAGCCAAGAAACCAGCGCGGGAGCGGATACGCAGTATTTT | CASSQETSAGADTQYF
TRBJ2-5 | TRBD1 | many | TRBV5-6 | TGTGCCAGCAGCCTTCGGACAGGGGTGCGGGAGCAGTACTTC | CASSLRTGVREQYF
TRBJ2-1 | - | - | TRBV10-1 | TGCGCCAGCAGTGAGTCGGTAGCGGAGTACAATGAGCAGTTCTTC | CASSESVAEYNEQFF
TRBJ1-1 | - | - | TRBV28 | TGTGCCAGCAGTTTCTTGGAAAAGGGGACATTCAACACTGAAGCTTTCTTT | CASSFLEKGTFNTEAFF
TRBJ1-4 | - | - | TRBV6-6 | TGTGCCAGCAGTAACTGGCGAGGTACAACTAATGAAAAACTGTTTTTT | CASSNWRGTTNEKLFF
TRBJ2-3 | - | - | TRBV3-1 | TGTGCCAGCAGCCAAGATGGACCAGCGGAATACACAGATACGCAGTATTTT | CASSQDGPAEYTDTQYF
TRBJ1-1 | - | - | TRBV5-1 | TGCGCCAGCAGCGCCATCAGGGGATCCACTGAAGCTTTCTTT | CASSAIRGSTEAFF
TRBJ1-6 | TRBD1 | - | TRBV29-1 | TGCAGCGTTGGCGGGACAGATAAAACACCCCTCCACTTT | CSVGGTDKTPLHF
TRBJ2-3 | TRBD1 | - | TRBV6-5 | TGTGCCAGCAGACTTACAGGGGGAACTAGCACAGATACGCAGTATTTT | CASRLTGGTSTDTQYF
TRBJ1-1 | - | few | TRBV5-1 | TGCGCCAGCAGCTTCAACGGCGATAACACTGAAGCTTTCTTT | CASSFNGDNTEAFF
TRBJ1-2 | - | - | TRBV30 | TGTGCCACGGGACGTCCCAATACTTGGGGCTACACCTTC | CATGRPNTWGYTF
TRBJ2-1 | - | few | TRBV7-8 | TGTGCCAGCAGCTTTGACCCTCTAAGGCCGCGGGGCCATTACTATGAGCAGTTCTTC | CASSFDPLRPRGHYYEQFF
TRBJ2-3 | - | - | TRBV7-2 | TGTGCCAGCCAATCCCTTGGGCGAGGGAGCGGCTACACAGATACGCAGTATTTT | CASQSLGRGSGYTDTQYF
TRBJ2-1 | - | - | TRBV20-1 | TGCAGTGCTAGGACCGCCGGGACGGCAAACTCCTACAATGAGCAGTTCTTC | CSARTAGTANSYNEQFF
TRBJ2-7 | TRBD1 | many | TRBV12-3/TRBV12-4 | TGTGCCAGCAGTTTCTCTCCAGGACAGGGGGGAGAGCAGTACTTC | CASSFSPGQGGEQYF
TRBJ2-3 | - | - | TRBV4-1 | TGCGCCATCAGCCAAGAAACAGCCGATACGCAGTATTTT | CAISQETADTQYF
TRBJ2-3 | - | few | TRBV20-1 | TGCAGTGCTAGAGATGGCGGGCTAAGCACAGATACGCAGTATTTT | CSARDGGLSTDTQYF
TRBJ2-1 | TRBD2 | - | TRBV12-3/TRBV12-4 | TGTGCCAGCAGTTTAGGGGTTAGCGGGAGGACCTCCTACAATAAGCAGTTCTTC | CASSLGVSGRTSYNKQFF
TRBJ2-1 | - | - | TRBV7-8 | TGTGCCAGCAGCTTAGACCCTTTAGGGGCGGGGGCTTACAATGAGCAGTTCTTC | CASSLDPLGAGAYNEQFF
TRBJ2-4 | TRBD2 | - | TRBV29-1 | TGCAGCGCCAGCGGGGGGGAGGATACCAAAAACATTCAGTACTTC | CSASGGEDTKNIQYF
TRBJ1-1 | - | - | TRBV7-8 | TGTGCCAGCAGCTTAGAATTGACCGCTGGCACTGAAGCTTTCTTT | CASSLELTAGTEAFF
TRBJ2-7 | TRBD1 | once | TRBV10-3 | TGTGCCATCAGTGAGAACAATCCGGGACAGGGGTACGAGCAGTACTTC | CAISENNPGQGYEQYF
TRBJ2-6 | TRBD1 | few | TRBV5-6 | TGTGCCAGCAGCTTTTTTGGGACAGGGGGACCTGGGGCCAACGTCCTGACTTTC | CASSFFGTGGPGANVLTF
TRBJ1-2 | - | - | TRBV6-5 | TGTGCCAGCAGTCAACGTGGCACCCAAGCTAACTATGGCTACACCTTC | CASSQRGTQANYGYTF
TRBJ1-2 | - | few | TRBV20-1 | TGCAGTGCTCGGACAGATAACTATGGCTACACCTTC | CSARTDNYGYTF
TRBJ2-5 | - | many | TRBV7-2 | TGTGCCAGCAGCTTAGCATCAGCATTCCAAGAGACCCAGTACTTC | CASSLASAFQETQYF
TRBJ2-7 | TRBD1 | - | TRBV4-2 | TGTGCCAGCAGCCGACGACAGGGTACATCCTACGAGCAGTACTTC | CASSRRQGTSYEQYF
TRBJ1-2 | - | - | TRBV20-1 | TGCAGTGCCGGAGGGGTTTCTAACTATGGCTACACCTTC | CSAGGVSNYGYTF
TRBJ1-2 | TRBD1 | - | TRBV29-1 | TGCAGCGTTGGTCCGGGACAGGGCTATGGCTACACCTTC | CSVGPGQGYGYTF
TRBJ2-1 | TRBD2 | - | TRBV20-1 | TGCAGTGCTCAACGGACTAGGATGGGCAATGAGCAGTTCTTC | CSAQRTRMGNEQFF
TRBJ2-7 | - | few | TRBV3-1 | TGTGCCAGCAGCCCCCCGGCGGCGCGGGGATCCTACGAGCAGTACTTC | CASSPPAARGSYEQYF
TRBJ1-5 | - | - | TRBV6-2/TRBV6-3 | TGTGCCAGCAGCCCTCAAGGACGGGAAATGGGTCAGCCCCAGCATTTT | CASSPQGREMGQPQHF
TRBJ1-2 | - | few | TRBV2 | TGTGCCAGCGGGGAGAGGGGAAACTATGGCTACACCTTC | CASGERGNYGYTF
TRBJ2-1 | - | - | TRBV20-1 | TGCAGTGCTAGAGTAGACAGTACCAGCTCCTACAATGAGCAGTTCTTC | CSARVDSTSSYNEQFF